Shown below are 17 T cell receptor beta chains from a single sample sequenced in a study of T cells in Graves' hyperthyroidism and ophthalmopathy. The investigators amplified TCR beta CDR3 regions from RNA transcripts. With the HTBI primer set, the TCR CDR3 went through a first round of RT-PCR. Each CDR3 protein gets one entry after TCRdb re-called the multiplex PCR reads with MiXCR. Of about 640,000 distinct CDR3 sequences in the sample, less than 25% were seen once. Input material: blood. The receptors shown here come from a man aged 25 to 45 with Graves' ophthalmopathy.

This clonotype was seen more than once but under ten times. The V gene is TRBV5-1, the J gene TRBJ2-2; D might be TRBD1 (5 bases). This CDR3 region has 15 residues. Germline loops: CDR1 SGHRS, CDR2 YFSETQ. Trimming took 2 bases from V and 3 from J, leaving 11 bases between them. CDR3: CASSLLDTYTGELFF. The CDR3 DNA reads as TGCGCCAGCAGCTTACTGGACACTTACACCGGGGAGCTGTTTTTT.

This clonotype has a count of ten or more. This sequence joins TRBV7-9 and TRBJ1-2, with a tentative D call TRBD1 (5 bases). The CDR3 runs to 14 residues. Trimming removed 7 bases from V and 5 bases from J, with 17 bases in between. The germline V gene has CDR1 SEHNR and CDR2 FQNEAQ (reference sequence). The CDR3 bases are TGTGCCAGCACCACAACGGGGGGAGGGTATGGCTACACCTTC. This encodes CASTTTGGGYGYTF.

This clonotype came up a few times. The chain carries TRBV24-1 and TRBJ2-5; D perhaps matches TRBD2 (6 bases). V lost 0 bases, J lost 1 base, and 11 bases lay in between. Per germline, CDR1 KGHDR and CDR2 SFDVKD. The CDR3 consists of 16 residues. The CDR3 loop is CATSDLGAGSQETQYF. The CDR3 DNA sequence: TGTGCCACCAGTGATTTGGGAGCGGGCAGCCAAGAGACCCAGTACTTC.

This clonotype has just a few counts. CDR3 amino acids: CASSTAGAGYGYTF. The CDR3 DNA is TGTGCCAGCTCTACCGCCGGGGCTGGTTATGGCTACACCTTC. V is TRBV12-3 or TRBV12-4 and J is TRBJ1-2, with a weak D call TRBD1 (5 bases). V shed 8 bases and J shed 5 bases, with 18 bases lying between them. The length of the CDR3 is 14 residues.

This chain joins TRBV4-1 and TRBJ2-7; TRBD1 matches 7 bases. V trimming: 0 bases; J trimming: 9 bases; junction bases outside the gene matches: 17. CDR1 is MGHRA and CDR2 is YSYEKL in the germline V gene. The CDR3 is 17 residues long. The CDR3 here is CASSQDQGTVGLLGQYF. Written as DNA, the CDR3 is TGCGCCAGCAGCCAAGATCAAGGGACAGTTGGTCTTCTCGGGCAGTACTTC.

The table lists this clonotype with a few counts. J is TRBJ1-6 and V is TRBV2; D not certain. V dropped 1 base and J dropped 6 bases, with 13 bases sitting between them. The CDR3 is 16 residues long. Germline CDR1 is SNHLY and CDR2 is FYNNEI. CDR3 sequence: CASSEERTVGNSPLHF. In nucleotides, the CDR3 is TGTGCCAGCAGTGAAGAGAGGACGGTGGGTAATTCACCCCTCCACTTT.

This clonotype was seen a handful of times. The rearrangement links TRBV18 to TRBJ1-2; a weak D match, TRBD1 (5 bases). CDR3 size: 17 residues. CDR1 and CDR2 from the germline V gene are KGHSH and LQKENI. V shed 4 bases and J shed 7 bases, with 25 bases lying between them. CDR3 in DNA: TGTGCCAGCTCACTTTCCCCCGCGGGACGCGAAGGGACTGGCTACACCTTC. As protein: CASSLSPAGREGTGYTF.

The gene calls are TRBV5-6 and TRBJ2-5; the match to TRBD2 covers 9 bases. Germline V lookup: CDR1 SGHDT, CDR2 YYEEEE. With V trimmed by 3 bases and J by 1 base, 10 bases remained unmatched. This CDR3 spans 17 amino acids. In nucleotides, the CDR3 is TGTGCCAGCAGCTGGGGACCCCTAGCGGGGATCCAAGAGACCCAGTACTTC. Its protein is CASSWGPLAGIQETQYF.

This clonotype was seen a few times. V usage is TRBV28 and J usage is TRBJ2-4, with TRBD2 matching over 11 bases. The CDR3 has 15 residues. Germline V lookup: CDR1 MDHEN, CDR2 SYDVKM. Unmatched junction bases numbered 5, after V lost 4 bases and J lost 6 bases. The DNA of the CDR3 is TGTGCCAGCAGTTCCACCGGGACTAGCGGAAACATTCAGTACTTC. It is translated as CASSSTGTSGNIQYF.

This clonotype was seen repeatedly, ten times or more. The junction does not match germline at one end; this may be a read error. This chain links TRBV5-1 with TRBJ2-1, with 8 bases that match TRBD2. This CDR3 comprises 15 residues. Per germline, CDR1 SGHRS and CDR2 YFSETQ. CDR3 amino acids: CASSLEAGAYNEQFF. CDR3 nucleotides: TGTGCCAGCAGCTTAGAAGCGGGAGCCTACAATGAGCAGTTCTTC.

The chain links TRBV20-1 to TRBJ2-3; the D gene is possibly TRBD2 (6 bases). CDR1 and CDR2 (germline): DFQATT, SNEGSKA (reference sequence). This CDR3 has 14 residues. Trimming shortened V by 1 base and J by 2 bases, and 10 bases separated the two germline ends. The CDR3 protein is CSARVGLPTDTQYF. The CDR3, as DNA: TGCAGTGCTAGAGTCGGACTACCCACAGATACGCAGTATTTT.

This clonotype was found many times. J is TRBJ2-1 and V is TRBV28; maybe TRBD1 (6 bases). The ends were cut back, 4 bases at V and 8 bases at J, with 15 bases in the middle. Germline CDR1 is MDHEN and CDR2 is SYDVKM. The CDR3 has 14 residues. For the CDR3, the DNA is TGTGCCAGCAGTTCGACCGGGACAATCGATGAGCAGTTCTTC. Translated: CASSSTGTIDEQFF.

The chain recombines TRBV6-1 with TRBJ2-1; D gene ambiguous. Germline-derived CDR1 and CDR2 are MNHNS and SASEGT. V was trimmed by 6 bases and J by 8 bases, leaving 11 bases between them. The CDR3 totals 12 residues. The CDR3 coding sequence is TGTGCCAGCAGACGCGTCCTTGATGAGCAGTTCTTC. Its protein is CASRRVLDEQFF.

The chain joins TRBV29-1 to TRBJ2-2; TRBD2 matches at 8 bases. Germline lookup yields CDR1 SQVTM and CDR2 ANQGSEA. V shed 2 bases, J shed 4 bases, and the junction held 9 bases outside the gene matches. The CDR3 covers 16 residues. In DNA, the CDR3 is TGCAGCGTTGAAAAACTCGCGGGAGGAACCACCGGGGAGCTGTTTTTT. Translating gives CSVEKLAGGTTGELFF.

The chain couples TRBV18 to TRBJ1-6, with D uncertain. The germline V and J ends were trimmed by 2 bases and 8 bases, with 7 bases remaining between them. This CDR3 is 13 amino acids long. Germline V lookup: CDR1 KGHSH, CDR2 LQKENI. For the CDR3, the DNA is TGTGCCAGCTCACCAGGGGTGCATTCACCCCTCCACTTT. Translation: CASSPGVHSPLHF.

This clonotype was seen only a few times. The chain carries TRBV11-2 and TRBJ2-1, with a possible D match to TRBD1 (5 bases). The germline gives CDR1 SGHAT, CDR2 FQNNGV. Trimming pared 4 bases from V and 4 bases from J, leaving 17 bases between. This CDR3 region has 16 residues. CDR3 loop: CASSSPFRQRYNEQFF. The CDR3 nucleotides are TGTGCCAGCAGCTCCCCGTTTAGACAGAGATACAATGAGCAGTTCTTC.

The CDR3 loop reads CASSPGQGGSPLHF. Written as DNA, the CDR3 is TGCGCCAGCAGTCCGGGTCAGGGGGGTTCACCCCTCCACTTT. The V and J genes are TRBV4-3 and TRBJ1-6, with 7 bases matching TRBD1. J gave up 9 bases and V 6 bases, and 8 bases lay outside the gene matches. Germline CDR1 and CDR2: LGHNA and YSLEER. The CDR3 covers 14 residues.